Following are 21 T cell receptor beta chains from one sample sequenced in a study of OX40 agonist ivuxolimab in advanced cancers. TCRdb's copy holds only in-frame clones and misses some; the assay was immunoSEQ multiplex PCR. The sample consists of around 44,000 clones, about 86% of them appearing once. This material consisted of CD4+ or CD8+ T cells sorted from blood, taken in a trial of the OX40 agonist ivuxolimab. The receptors were sampled from an adult with an advanced solid tumor such as melanoma, head and neck, liver or kidney cancer.

The chain carries TRBV5-1 and TRBJ2-3, with 8 positions matching TRBD1. The V gene end was trimmed by 4 bases and the J gene end by 0 bases; junction bases not matched to a gene: 7. The CDR3 has 16 residues. Germline CDR1 is SGHRS and CDR2 is YFSETQ. CDR3 sequence: CASSIGTGTSTDTQYF. The CDR3 DNA is TGCGCCAGCAGCATAGGGACAGGAACCAGCACAGATACGCAGTATTTT.

This clone has more than one count but fewer than ten. As DNA, the CDR3 is TGCAGCGTTGACTTGGCAGGGGGCCTGGGCTACACCTTC. It codes for CSVDLAGGLGYTF. This chain uses TRBV29-1 with TRBJ1-2, with 8 bases that match TRBD1. Germline values: CDR1 SQVTM, CDR2 ANQGSEA. The CDR3 has 13 residues. V dropped 3 bases and J dropped 8; count of bases not matched to a gene: 8. Full variable domain (missing parts from reference TRBV29-1 and TRBJ1-2): SAVISQKPSRDICQRGTSLTIQCQVDSQVTMMFWYRQQPGQSLTLIATANQGSEATYESGFVIDKFPISRPNLTFSTLTVSNMSPEDSSIYLCSVDLAGGLGYTFGSGTRLTVV.

The chain recombines TRBV6-5 with TRBJ2-5; D may be TRBD1 or TRBD2 (5 bases each). From germline, CDR1 is MNHEY and CDR2 SVGAGI. V was clipped by 1 base and J by 3 bases, with 12 bases between them. This CDR3 has 15 amino acids. DNA of the CDR3: TGTGCCAGCAGTTACTTGGCTGGGGGTAAAGAGACCCAGTACTTC. Protein: CASSYLAGGKETQYF.

The chain links TRBV7-9 to TRBJ2-7; D might be TRBD2 (5 bases). The CDR3 has 13 amino acids. Trimming took 6 bases from V and 6 from J, leaving 15 bases between them. CDR1 and CDR2 from the germline V gene are SEHNR and FQNEAQ (reference sequence). CDR3 nucleotides: TGTGCCAGCAGTAGCAGGCTCAGCGGCGAGCAGTACTTC. It translates to CASSSRLSGEQYF.

This clone was seen a few times. The V call is TRBV6-4, the J call TRBJ1-5, with D perhaps matching TRBD1 (5 bases). Per the germline V gene, CDR1 is MRHNA and CDR2 is SNTAGT. This CDR3 comprises 14 residues. Trimming pared 7 bases from V and 1 base from J, leaving 11 bases between. The CDR3 DNA sequence: TGTGCCAGCACCGACAGTCGGAGCAATCAGCCCCAGCATTTT. Protein: CASTDSRSNQPQHF.

The chain carries TRBV25-1 and TRBJ2-7, with a possible D match to TRBD2 (6 bases). The CDR3 extends over 16 amino acids. With 5 bases removed from V and 6 bases from J, the gap between germline ends came to 23 bases. Germline lookup yields CDR1 MGHDK and CDR2 SYGVNS. CDR3 sequence reads: CASSLSWGRERVEQYF. In DNA form, the CDR3 reads TGTGCCAGCAGTCTATCATGGGGCCGGGAGCGGGTCGAGCAGTACTTC.

This chain links TRBV7-8 with TRBJ1-1; D might be TRBD1 (6 bases). Between the trimmed V and J ends, which lost 5 bases and 0 bases, there was a span of 16 bases. Germline CDR1 is SGHVS and CDR2 is FQNEAQ. The CDR3 has 16 amino acids. The chain's CDR3 is CASSPSRQALNTEAFF. The CDR3 DNA is TGTGCCAGCAGCCCTAGCCGACAGGCACTGAACACTGAAGCTTTCTTT.

The rearrangement links TRBV20-1 to TRBJ2-1, with 7 bases matching TRBD1. The CDR3 contains 11 residues. Trimming cost V 6 bases and J 9 bases; bases outside gene matches: 5. The germline V gene has CDR1 DFQATT and CDR2 SNEGSKA (reference sequence). The CDR3 loop reads CSADRASEQFF. Here the CDR3 DNA reads TGCAGTGCAGACAGGGCGAGTGAGCAGTTCTTC.

The chain links TRBV6-5 to TRBJ1-4, with no clear D. Trimming shortened V by 6 bases and J by 2 bases, and 7 bases separated the two germline ends. Germline V gene lookup returns CDR1 MNHEY and CDR2 SVGAGI. The CDR3 contains 13 residues. The CDR3 nucleotides are TGTGCCAGCAGGATGGATACTAATGAAAAACTGTTTTTT. It codes for CASRMDTNEKLFF.

The chain combines TRBV14 with TRBJ2-1; 9 positions agree with TRBD1. Germline CDR1 reads SGHDN; CDR2 reads FVKESK. J lost 2 bases, V lost 5 bases, and 4 bases had no gene match. This CDR3 is built from 15 residues. In DNA, the CDR3 is TGTGCCAGCAGCACCGGGACAGGGACCTACAATGAGCAGTTCTTC. The encoded protein is CASSTGTGTYNEQFF.

This clone was detected once. This chain joins TRBV5-8 and TRBJ1-1; D gene uncertain. The V gene lost 5 bases and the J gene lost 5 bases, with 10 bases spanning the gap. This CDR3 is built from 12 residues. Germline V gives CDR1 SGHTS, CDR2 YDEGEE. DNA for the CDR3: TGTGCCAGCAGTTACCCGCGGACTGAAGCTTTCTTT. It specifies CASSYPRTEAFF.

The V and J genes are TRBV25-1 and TRBJ1-5; possible D gene TRBD1, 5 bases. In germline, CDR1 is MGHDK, CDR2 SYGVNS. The CDR3 spans 16 residues. The V and J ends lost 1 base and 4 bases respectively, with 14 bases between them. CDR3 DNA: TGTGCCAGCAGTGAATCGGTAGGGGTGGGTAATCAGCCCCAGCATTTT. Translated: CASSESVGVGNQPQHF.

Only a few counts were recorded for this clone. This chain links TRBV28 with TRBJ2-5; TRBD1 is a possible D gene (5 bases). The CDR3 is made up of 14 amino acids. Trimming shortened V by 2 bases and J by 0 bases, and 7 bases separated the two germline ends. Germline CDR1 MDHEN, CDR2 SYDVKM. CDR3: CASSLEDNQETQYF. The CDR3 coding sequence is TGTGCCAGCAGTTTAGAGGACAACCAAGAGACCCAGTACTTC.

This clone has a handful of counts. J is TRBJ2-2 and V is TRBV29-1; D unresolved. Germline V gene data show CDR1 as SQVTM and CDR2 as ANQGSEA. Trimming stripped 5 bases from V and 1 base from J, with 8 bases between. The CDR3 is made up of 13 amino acids. In DNA form, the CDR3 reads TGCAGCGTTATGTCAGGGAACACCGGGGAGCTGTTTTTT. Its translation: CSVMSGNTGELFF.

The rearrangement uses TRBV2 and TRBJ2-3, with D tentatively TRBD1 (5 bases). The CDR3 is 14 amino acids. Deletions cut 4 bases from V and 1 base from J, with 9 bases between. The germline CDR1 and CDR2 sequences are SNHLY and FYNNEI. The DNA of the CDR3 is TGTGCCAGCAGTGTAGGGGCCGGCACAGATACGCAGTATTTT. Amino acids: CASSVGAGTDTQYF.

The chain employs TRBV19 and TRBJ1-1; a possible D gene is TRBD1 (5 bases). Germline values: CDR1 LNHDA, CDR2 SQIVND (reference sequence). CDR3 length: 15 amino acids. The V end lost 7 bases, the J end lost 4 bases, and 19 bases lay between the germline ends. CDR3 bases: TGTGCCAGTACCCCTCGGGGCAGGGTGGGCACTGAAGCTTTCTTT. This translates into CASTPRGRVGTEAFF.

The V and J genes are TRBV4-1 and TRBJ2-7; perhaps TRBD1 as D (6 bases). Trimming left V 1 base short and J 2 bases short, with 12 bases between. The CDR3 is made up of 15 amino acids. CDR1 and CDR2 (germline): MGHRA, YSYEKL. Here the CDR3 DNA reads TGCGCCAGCAGCCAAGGGAAGTGGGGGCCCTACGAGCAGTACTTC. Residues: CASSQGKWGPYEQYF.

The chain recombines TRBV7-9 with TRBJ1-6, with D maybe TRBD1 (5 bases). V was trimmed by 6 bases and J by 5 bases, leaving 8 bases between them. This CDR3 is 13 amino acids long. Germline loops: CDR1 SEHNR, CDR2 FQNEAQ (reference sequence). In DNA form, the CDR3 reads TGTGCCAGCAGGGGGGAGAATAATTCACCCCTCCACTTT. Protein sequence: CASRGENNSPLHF.

This chain joins TRBV5-1 and TRBJ1-5; 9 nucleotides match TRBD1. Germline V gene lookup returns CDR1 SGHRS and CDR2 YFSETQ. The junction had 3 bases not matched to a gene; V was cut back by 4 bases and J by 1 base. This CDR3 spans 15 amino acids. The CDR3 here is CASSRTGESNQPQHF. CDR3 DNA: TGCGCCAGCAGCCGGACAGGGGAGAGCAATCAGCCCCAGCATTTT.

V and J are TRBV11-2 and TRBJ1-6; tentatively, D is TRBD1 (5 bases). In germline, CDR1 is SGHAT, CDR2 FQNNGV. Trimming took 5 bases from V and 9 from J, leaving 14 bases between them. The CDR3 is made up of 14 amino acids. CDR3 protein: CASSGASKSSPLHF. The CDR3 nucleotides are TGTGCCAGCAGCGGGGCCAGCAAGAGTTCACCCCTCCACTTT.

The CDR3: CASSLLRDSHSYEQYF. CDR3 nucleotide sequence: TGCGCCAGCAGCTTACTTCGGGACAGTCACTCCTACGAGCAGTACTTC. The V and J genes are TRBV5-1 and TRBJ2-7; TRBD1 matches at 7 bases. There are 16 residues in the CDR3. The V segment lost 2 bases and the J segment 0 bases; nucleotides outside the gene matches: 8. In germline, CDR1 is SGHRS, CDR2 YFSETQ.